These 27 T cell receptor beta chains originate from one sample sequenced in a study of tumor-infiltrating lymphocytes in localized non-small cell lung cancer. TCRdb's copy holds only in-frame clones and misses some; the assay was immunoSEQ multiplex PCR. The sample consists of around 5,500 clones, 81% of them appearing once. Source material: lung tumor tissue. The receptors shown here come from a human donor with non-small cell lung cancer.

This clone has just one count. The chain joins TRBV29-1 to TRBJ1-1, with D possibly being TRBD1 (5 bases). The V gene's germline CDR1 is SQVTM and CDR2 ANQGSEA. The CDR3 loop spans 13 amino acids. Deletions cut 7 bases from V and 1 base from J, with 13 bases between. CDR3 sequence reads: CSGWDGKNTEAFF. For the CDR3, the DNA is TGCAGCGGATGGGACGGGAAGAACACTGAAGCTTTCTTT.

The chain combines TRBV4-1 with TRBJ2-1, with D unclear. CDR3 length equals 13 residues. Trimming cost V 4 bases and J 7 bases, with 11 bases left between them. Germline V gives CDR1 MGHRA, CDR2 YSYEKL. The chain's CDR3 is CASSRSDRNEQFF. The CDR3 DNA reads TGCGCCAGCAGCCGCTCAGACCGTAATGAGCAGTTCTTC.

The chain carries TRBV5-4 and TRBJ2-3; TRBD2 matches 10 bases. V was pared by 4 bases and J by 3 bases, with 8 bases of the junction left unmatched. The CDR3 length is 16 residues. The germline gives CDR1 SGHNT, CDR2 YYREEE (reference sequence). The CDR3 protein is CASSLLSSGRTDTQYF. CDR3 coding DNA: TGTGCCAGCAGCCTCCTCTCTAGCGGGAGAACAGATACGCAGTATTTT.

The chain joins TRBV6-6 to TRBJ2-7; no definite D call. Germline V gene data show CDR1 as MNHNY and CDR2 as SVGAGI (reference sequence). V was shortened by 0 bases and J by 5 bases, with 11 bases between the two germline ends. This CDR3 is built from 14 residues. The CDR3 protein is CASSYSKGSHEQYF. CDR3 nucleotide sequence: TGTGCCAGCAGTTACTCAAAAGGGTCCCACGAGCAGTACTTC.

This CDR3 reads CASSSGGRGLGQPQHF. DNA of the CDR3: TGTGCCAGCTCGTCAGGTGGCAGGGGCCTCGGGCAGCCCCAGCATTTT. The J gene is TRBJ1-5, the V gene TRBV18; D is possibly TRBD1 (6 bases). This CDR3 is 16 amino acids long. Germline V CDR1 and CDR2: KGHSH, LQKENI. Trimming cost V 6 bases and J 7 bases, with 22 bases left between them.

The V call is TRBV12-5, the J call TRBJ1-1, with D unclear. This CDR3 has 13 residues. Trimming took off 4 bases at V and 2 bases at J, with 8 bases between the two ends. Looked up from germline, CDR1 is LGHNT and CDR2 is FRNRAP. Here the CDR3 reads CASGYRVNTEAFF. The CDR3 nucleotides are TGTGCTAGTGGTTATCGGGTAAACACTGAAGCTTTCTTT.

This chain uses TRBV30 with TRBJ2-6; 7 bases map to TRBD2. CDR3 length: 17 residues. J gave up 0 bases and V 2 bases, and 7 bases lay outside the gene matches. CDR1 GTSNPN and CDR2 SVGIG come from the germline V gene (reference sequence). CDR3 sequence (DNA): TGTGCCTGGAGTAGGGGAGGGTCCGGCTCTGGGGCCAACGTCCTGACTTTC. Amino acid sequence: CAWSRGGSGSGANVLTF.

The CDR3: CASSPDRVFSRDPYEQYF. CDR3 nucleotide sequence: TGTGCCAGCTCCCCAGACAGGGTTTTCTCCCGAGACCCCTACGAGCAGTACTTC. J is TRBJ2-7 and V is TRBV18, with 7 bases that match TRBD1. The CDR3 is 18 amino acids. Germline-derived CDR1 and CDR2 are KGHSH and LQKENI. V trimming: 6 bases; J trimming: 2 bases; junction bases outside the gene matches: 19.

The rearrangement joins TRBV5-1 to TRBJ2-1; no definite D call. The CDR3 has 13 amino acids. The V end was cut by 0 bases, the J end by 4 bases, with 5 bases between. Germline loops: CDR1 SGHRS, CDR2 YFSETQ. In DNA form, the CDR3 reads TGCGCCAGCAGCTTGGAGGTATACAATGAGCAGTTCTTC. It specifies CASSLEVYNEQFF.

The rearrangement links TRBV18 to TRBJ2-5; unclear D gene. Trimming cost V 0 bases and J 3 bases, with 8 bases left between them. The CDR3 length is 14 residues. Germline V CDR1 and CDR2: KGHSH, LQKENI. The CDR3 region has the DNA TGTGCCAGCTCACCACCCTCGGCGGAAGAGACCCAGTACTTC. Amino acids: CASSPPSAEETQYF.

The rearrangement links TRBV30 to TRBJ1-1, with D maybe TRBD1 (5 bases). Germline CDR1 is GTSNPN and CDR2 is SVGIG (reference sequence). V shed 0 bases and J shed 9 bases, with 20 bases lying between them. This CDR3 is built from 15 residues. DNA for the CDR3: TGTGCCTGGAGTGTTAAGGGGCCTCAGGTCACCCAAGCTTTCTTT. Translating gives CAWSVKGPQVTQAFF.

J is TRBJ2-1 and V is TRBV5-1, with D possibly matching TRBD2 (5 bases). The V end was cut by 0 bases, the J end by 2 bases, with 9 bases between. The CDR3 is made up of 15 amino acids. Per germline, CDR1 SGHRS and CDR2 YFSETQ. The CDR3 region has the DNA TGCGCCAGCAGCTTGGGGAGCGGAGCCTACAATGAGCAGTTCTTC. This encodes CASSLGSGAYNEQFF.

In its sample, this clone is medium-sized. The chain combines TRBV10-2 with TRBJ2-7; TRBD2 matches at 7 bases. This CDR3 contains 15 residues. Looked up from germline, CDR1 is WSHSY and CDR2 is SAAADI. Losses at the gene ends were 0 bases for V and 2 bases for J; bases not matched to a gene: 4. CDR3 protein: CASSESFSGAYEQYF. The CDR3 coding sequence is TGCGCCAGCAGTGAGTCGTTCAGCGGGGCCTACGAGCAGTACTTC.

V is TRBV10-3 and J is TRBJ2-2; possible D gene TRBD1, 5 bases. In germline, CDR1 is ENHRY, CDR2 SYGVKD. CDR3 size: 14 residues. Trimming removed 7 bases at V and 4 bases at J, with 13 bases between. The CDR3 nucleotides read TGTGCCATCACCGAGACAGCTTCCACCGGGGAGCTGTTTTTT. Encoded protein: CAITETASTGELFF.

The V and J genes are TRBV14 and TRBJ1-1; perhaps TRBD1 as D (5 bases). The V end was cut by 5 bases, the J end by 1 base, with 8 bases between. CDR1 is SGHDN, CDR2 FVKESK, per germline. This CDR3 has 13 amino acids. The CDR3 is CASSLDRNTEAFF. The CDR3, as DNA: TGTGCCAGCAGCTTAGACAGGAACACTGAAGCTTTCTTT.

This sequence joins TRBV19 and TRBJ1-2, with 7 nucleotides matching TRBD1. This CDR3 is 13 amino acids long. Germline V gene lookup returns CDR1 LNHDA and CDR2 SQIVND (reference sequence). V trimming: 7 bases; J trimming: 4 bases; junction bases outside the gene matches: 6. This CDR3 reads CASKNRGSYGYTF. CDR3 sequence (DNA): TGTGCCAGTAAAAACAGGGGAAGCTATGGCTACACCTTC.

The sample holds a few counts of this clone. The chain has TRBV11-1 and TRBJ1-1; 7 bases are shared with TRBD1. There are 14 residues in the CDR3. Germline V lookup: CDR1 SGHAT, CDR2 FQDESV (reference sequence). The trim removed 5 bases at V and 6 bases at J, leaving 9 bases unmatched. In nucleotides, the CDR3 is TGTGCCAGCAGCGCTCGAAGGGACAGTTCTGAAGCTTTCTTT. Translation: CASSARRDSSEAFF.

The chain employs TRBV2 and TRBJ2-1; D perhaps matches TRBD2 (6 bases). CDR3 length equals 13 residues. V was pared by 5 bases and J by 5 bases, with 10 bases between. The germline CDR1 and CDR2 sequences are SNHLY and FYNNEI. The CDR3 here is CASSRGFNNEQFF. The CDR3 DNA reads as TGTGCCAGCAGTCGGGGGTTCAACAATGAGCAGTTCTTC.

This chain connects TRBV5-6 to TRBJ1-2, with 8 nucleotides matching TRBD1. V lost 5 bases and J lost 5; bases outside the gene matches: 11. This CDR3 has 15 residues. Per germline, CDR1 SGHDT and CDR2 YYEEEE. This chain's CDR3 is CASRETGEERYGYTF. The CDR3 DNA sequence: TGTGCCAGCAGGGAGACAGGGGAGGAGAGGTATGGCTACACCTTC. Filled out from reference TRBV5-6 and TRBJ1-2, the complete variable domain reads DAGVTQSPTHLIKTRGQQVTLRCSPKSGHDTVSWYQQALGQGPQFIFQYYEEEERQRGNFPDRFSGHQFPNYSSELNVNALLLGDSALYLCASRETGEERYGYTFGSGTRLTVV.

The chain recombines TRBV5-1 with TRBJ1-6, with TRBD1 matching over 8 bases. The CDR3 runs to 17 residues. V lost 1 base to trimming and J lost 9 bases; unmatched junction nucleotides: 12. The germline V gene has CDR1 SGHRS and CDR2 YFSETQ. The CDR3 loop reads CASSLSGQAIAFSPLHF. CDR3 DNA: TGCGCCAGCAGCTTGTCGGGACAGGCGATTGCTTTTTCACCCCTCCACTTT. Variable domain in full (rest from reference TRBV5-1 and TRBJ1-6): KAGVTQTPRYLIKTRGQQVTLSCSPISGHRSVSWYQQTPGQGLQFLFEYFSETQRNKGNFPGRFSGRQFSNSRSEMNVSTLELGDSALYLCASSLSGQAIAFSPLHFGNGTRLTVT.

V usage is TRBV18 and J usage is TRBJ2-7; TRBD2 agrees at 9 bases. Germline-derived CDR1 and CDR2 are KGHSH and LQKENI. V lost 2 bases to trimming and J lost 6 bases; unmatched junction nucleotides: 2. The CDR3 is made up of 13 amino acids. CDR3 sequence: CASSPAGGSEQYF. The CDR3 nucleotides read TGTGCCAGCTCACCAGCGGGAGGGAGCGAGCAGTACTTC.

This clone is judged large. The chain recombines TRBV20-1 with TRBJ1-2; D call uncertain. This CDR3 has 10 amino acids. The germline gives CDR1 DFQATT, CDR2 SNEGSKA (reference sequence). Trimming shortened V by 6 bases and J by 4 bases, and 6 bases separated the two germline ends. CDR3 in amino acids: CSALRYGYTF. The CDR3 coding sequence is TGCAGTGCGCTACGCTATGGCTACACCTTC.

The rearrangement joins TRBV5-1 to TRBJ2-5, with unresolved D. This CDR3 is built from 13 residues. Germline V gives CDR1 SGHRS, CDR2 YFSETQ. V was clipped by 4 bases and J by 0 bases, with 7 bases between them. Written as DNA, the CDR3 is TGCGCCAGCAGCCACGGACACCAAGAGACCCAGTACTTC. This codes for CASSHGHQETQYF.

The chain uses TRBV30 and TRBJ2-5; TRBD1 might be the D (5 bases). Germline V gene sequence: CDR1 GTSNPN, CDR2 SVGIG (reference sequence). This CDR3 is built from 12 residues. V was trimmed by 6 bases and J by 4 bases, leaving 12 bases between them. In nucleotides, the CDR3 is TGTGCCTGCAGGGTAGGGGTAGAGACCCAGTACTTC. Amino acids: CACRVGVETQYF.

The V gene is TRBV4-2, the J gene TRBJ2-5; perhaps TRBD1 as D (5 bases). Germline V gene lookup returns CDR1 LGHNA and CDR2 YNFKEQ. V gave up 0 bases and J gave up 2 bases, with 16 bases separating them. The CDR3 consists of 17 residues. The CDR3 region is CASSQDYPGQGQETQYF. As DNA, the CDR3 is TGTGCCAGCAGCCAAGATTACCCTGGGCAGGGACAAGAGACCCAGTACTTC.

This clone was recorded once. CDR3 nucleotides: TGTGCCAGCACCCGGTGGGTGGTAGACTATGGCTACACCTTC. Translation gives CASTRWVVDYGYTF. The chain combines TRBV5-6 with TRBJ1-2; D gene ambiguous. The V end was cut by 6 bases, the J end by 3 bases, with 15 bases between. The CDR3 is 14 residues long. Per germline, CDR1 SGHDT and CDR2 YYEEEE.

The chain joins TRBV5-5 to TRBJ1-1; 9 bases map to TRBD1. The CDR3 spans 15 residues. V lost 3 bases and J lost 5; bases outside the gene matches: 8. Germline lookup yields CDR1 SGHKS and CDR2 YYEKEE (reference sequence). This CDR3 reads CASSSYDRGYTEAFF. CDR3 nucleotide sequence: TGTGCCAGCAGCTCGTATGACAGGGGGTATACTGAAGCTTTCTTT.